The clone carrying this T cell receptor beta chain occurred a few times. Its antigen is as yet unknown. The germline V gene has CDR1 ENHRY and CDR2 SYGVKD. The ends were cut back, 0 bases at V and 2 bases at J, with 10 bases in the middle. The CDR3 is made up of 16 amino acids. This record belongs to a study of beta chain features in type 1 diabetes. Findings and limits, study-wide: In all four CD4+ subsets, TCRB CDR3 length was significantly, moderately reduced in type 1 diabetes.

Of the isolated RNA, all was reverse transcribed, and so the sequenced material was expressed TCRB transcripts. Profiled with immunoSEQ multiplex PCR; TCRdb holds only in-frame clones, not every one. The table has some 70,000 clones, approximately 47% seen once. Cell sorting via CD45RO/CCR7/CD25/CD127/CD95/CD27 was performed to obtain CD4+ naive, central memory, regulatory and stem cell-like memory cells. The sequence was obtained from a man aged 25 to 45 with type 1 diabetes. The sequencing input was central memory CD4+ T cells from blood. V gene TRBV10-3 combines with J gene TRBJ2-2, with D possibly TRBD1 on 7 matching bases. The CDR3 protein is CAISESTGTNTGELFF. CDR3 DNA sequence: TGTGCCATCAGTGAGTCGACAGGGACTAACACCGGGGAGCTGTTTTTT.